This TCR beta chain came from a study of beta chain features in type 1 diabetes listed by TCRdb under 2018. As for the study more broadly: No differences in mean age, gender distribution, total cell number or subset yield were found between patients and healthy donors. A total of some 110 million sorted cells were examined across all samples, and the number of cells per subset was strongly correlated with RNA yield. Naive and central memory subsets were obtained from all 30 or so donors, but regulatory and stem cell-like memory subsets were isolated from only 8 patients and roughly eight healthy donors. In the study, TCRB repertoires of sorted circulating CD4+ T cell subsets from recently diagnosed type 1 diabetes patients were compared with those of matched healthy donors.

The entire amount of isolated RNA was reverse transcribed using the High Capacity cDNA Reverse Transcription Kit, so the sequenced TCRB transcripts were expressed ones. Deep immunoSEQ sequencing was performed on naive, central memory and regulatory T cell samples, with an average of roughly 3.3 million total reads per sample. Sorted cells were lysed in RLT buffer, and RNA was extracted using DNase-treated RNeasy Micro or Mini kits according to cell number. Each cell subset was processed separately to prevent cross-contamination, with patient and healthy donor samples processed together. Using the immunoSEQ multiplex PCR, TCRB sequences were amplified from cDNA into 87-bp fragments spanning the CDR3 region. Sequencing of the amplicons was done on the Illumina HiSeq platform. The study's processing was this. Synthetic template baselines were used to correct PCR bias computationally, reads within Hamming distance 2 were collapsed, and singletons that could not be merged were discarded. By aligning reads against IMGT, V, D and J genes, CDR3 length, and insertions or deletions at six rearrangement sites were assigned. Within each subset, clonotype counts were normalized to sorted cell number, after which true diversity and Gini coefficients were computed with the tcR R package. The overlap coefficient, calculated on TCRB nucleotide sequences, was used to measure repertoire sharing. As a proxy for the pre-selection repertoire, out-of-frame TCRB sequences from naive cells were analyzed. As stored in TCRdb, this immuneACCESS dataset retains in-frame rearrangements with V and J assigned. A fraction of the clones does not appear; measured against another copy, unresolved V genes explain less than half of the discrepancy, and the remainder lacks a known reason. The V and J calls and clone size come from that table; D and trimming were worked out from the DNA. This sample holds about 930,000 clones; around a sixth were observed only once. The ten top clones hold roughly 0.025% of the sample.

Each donor gave one peripheral blood draw, about 110 mL on average, collected into heparinised tubes. A BD FACSAria II was used to sort naive, central memory, regulatory and stem cell-like memory CD4+ T cells with a panel that included CD45RO, CCR7, CD25, CD127, CD95 and CD27. Every sorted population had a purity above 95%. Right away, PBMCs were isolated by Lymphoprep density gradient centrifugation and were stained directly, with no culture step. So that batch effects would be minimized, each experiment stained and sorted samples in pairs, pairing one healthy donor with one patient. V is clipped by 2 bases and J by 4 bases, and the sequence between their germline boundaries is 13 bases long. The CDR3 numbers 15 residues from cysteine through phenylalanine. Kept here is only the CDR3 DNA, which spans 45 bases and is read in frame from base 1. As encoded in the germline V gene, CDR1 is SGDLS while CDR2 is YYNGEE.

Broad study findings and their caveats: Because the HLA sub-analyses included only small numbers of individuals, any influence of HLA type on TCRB rearrangement was left unresolved. Because cDNA was sequenced instead of genomic DNA, activated cells with high expression could be over-represented, although the groups did not differ in activation or CD3 levels. Type 1 diabetes patients showed a moderate but significant shortening of TCRB CDR3 length in all four CD4+ subsets. Shorter templates might have been favored by PCR, but patient and control samples were amplified and corrected together, so both groups would have been affected equally by any skew. Naive, central memory and regulatory TCRB repertoires appeared to be more similar among patients than among healthy donors. Fewer insertions and more nucleotide deletions at VDJ recombination sites were observed in patients with type 1 diabetes, implying thymic rearrangement abnormalities.

To note about this clone: Its antigen is still unknown. No per-base quality is available; no much larger clone lies one base away.

The TCR sequence derives from a woman between 18 and 30 years old in good health. The sequenced sample consisted of naive CD4+ T cells from blood. Taken with the paper, the label for cell subset or site translates to: true naive CD4+ T cells. The sequence links TRBV9 to TRBJ2-1; the D gene identity is not certain. Read as DNA, the sequence is TGTGCCAGCAGCGTTAGACTCGGTACGTACAATGAGCAGTTCTTC. It translates to CASSVRLGTYNEQFF.